Listed here is a single T cell receptor (beta chain). Antigen: not known. The data belong to a study of radiotherapy plus CTLA-4 blockade in lung cancer. On the study more broadly: Across the patients, objective responses occurred in under 20%, and disease control in just over 30%. Study-wide points: How blood T cell clones changed early, along with interferon-beta, reportedly forecast response best. TCR clones of tumor origin grew in blood after radiotherapy plus ipilimumab.

Chemo-refractory metastatic non-small-cell lung cancer patients underwent focal radiation alongside CTLA-4 blockade with ipilimumab. The data were produced by immunoSEQ multiplex PCR, yet TCRdb's version contains in-frame clones alone and is incomplete. The profile shows 47,000 or so clones, 70% to 90% of them singletons. The CDR3 spans 11 residues. Between the trimmed V and J ends, which lost 6 bases and 8 bases, there was a span of 11 bases. The germline V gene has CDR1 DFQATT and CDR2 SNEGSKA (reference sequence). This rearrangement joins TRBV20-1 to TRBJ2-1; D remains unclear. This specimen consisted of peripheral blood, obtained from a patient treated with radiotherapy plus ipilimumab. This TCR came from a human donor with non-small cell lung cancer whose response to radiotherapy plus ipilimumab could not be evaluated. CDR3 sequence: CSATPLDEQFF. The CDR3 DNA sequence: TGCAGTGCCACGCCTCTAGATGAGCAGTTCTTC.